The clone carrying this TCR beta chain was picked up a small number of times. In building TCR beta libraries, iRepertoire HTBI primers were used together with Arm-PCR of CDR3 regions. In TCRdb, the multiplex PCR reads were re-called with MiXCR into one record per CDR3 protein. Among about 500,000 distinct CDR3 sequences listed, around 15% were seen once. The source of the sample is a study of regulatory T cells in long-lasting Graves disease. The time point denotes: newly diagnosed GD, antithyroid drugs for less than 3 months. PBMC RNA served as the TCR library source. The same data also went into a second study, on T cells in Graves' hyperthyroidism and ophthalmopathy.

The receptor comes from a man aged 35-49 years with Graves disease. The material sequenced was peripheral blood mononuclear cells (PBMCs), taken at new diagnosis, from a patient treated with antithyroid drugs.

In DNA form, the CDR3 reads TGCAGCGTTGGACAGGGATCCCCCGAGCAGTACTTC. Translation gives CSVGQGSPEQYF. V usage is TRBV29-1 and J usage is TRBJ2-7; TRBD1 aligns across 7 bases. J gave up 6 bases and V 4 bases, and 6 bases lay outside the gene matches. Germline assignment: CDR1 SQVTM and CDR2 ANQGSEA. CDR3 length equals 12 residues.